This T cell receptor beta chain comes out of a study of cytomegalovirus exposure and HLA in healthy donors (dated by TCRdb to the late 2010s). Concerning the study at large: According to a later analysis, the 120 or so validation repertoires were produced on the same platform as the 666 repertoires of the first cohort. In addition to the first cohort of 666 subjects, a separate validation cohort of about 120 different subjects was used. The aim of the study was to test whether cataloging public T cell receptors could identify signatures of past pathogen exposure. To predict cytomegalovirus infection status, the study combined high-throughput TCR immunosequencing, statistical association of individual TCRs with disease status, and machine learning.

Findings and caveats that apply to the study as a whole: A total of fewer than 200 TCR beta chains were listed by the study as associated with cytomegalovirus. The classifier was reported to diagnose cytomegalovirus status with high specificity and sensitivity in both the original and validation cohorts. In vitro tests confirmed that a few of the cytomegalovirus-associated TCR beta chains recognize cytomegalovirus antigens. The authors suggested that the approach could potentially be extended to other disease states and immunological phenotypes. All 130 or so repertoires were used to score co-occurrence in the validation cohort in a later analysis, because that analysis had no HLA typing for the cohort. Across donors, most TCR sequences were observed very rarely, whereas some public TCRs were present in many individuals. Subsequent analysis determined that TCRs grouped into clusters in the first cohort also showed a tendency toward co-occurrence across the 120 validation repertoires, and 85% to 95% of cluster scores exceeded 0.

Separate from the approximately 670-subject first cohort, the validation cohort of 90 to 150 subjects was the group to which the donors belonged. Comment on this clone: What antigen it recognizes has not been identified. Base qualities are not provided; no much larger clone lies one nucleotide away.

The library was built by means of the immunoSEQ multiplex PCR assay. In the authors' own workflow: A statistical classification framework was built for diagnosing cytomegalovirus status from the catalog of TCR beta chain sequences. TCRdb stores this immuneACCESS table with in-frame sequences only. Part of the clones is absent; in the studies checked, under half of the shortfall reflects unresolved V genes, and no reason is known for the rest. V, J and clone size were drawn from that table, and D and trimming were deduced from the DNA. The sample table records about 360,000 clones; roughly 88% of these occur just once. The top ten clonotypes cover roughly 0.75% of the sample. The CDR3 goes from the cysteine to the phenylalanine over 15 residues. Just CDR3 DNA is preserved here, 45 bases in frame from base 1. V trim: 6 bases; J trim: 4 bases; unmatched bases: 11. The CDR1 and CDR2 encoded by the germline V gene (reference sequence) are LNHDA and SQIVND.

Sequencing was performed on PBMCs. This chain is built from TRBV19 and TRBJ1-1, with 7 bases aligning to TRBD1. The clonotype originates from a woman aged 18-29 years in good health and CMV-seronegative. The CDR3 amino acid sequence is: CASSLTGRLSTEAFF. The sequenced DNA is TGTGCCAGTAGCTTGACAGGGCGGTTGAGCACTGAAGCTTTCTTT.